These T cell receptor beta chains were read from a single sample in a study of blood T cell repertoires in COVID-19. Sequencing was performed with immunoSEQ multiplex PCR; in TCRdb, only in-frame clones are kept and a portion is missing. The data hold about 170,000 clones, with 70% to 85% observed a single time. Source material: peripheral blood. The receptors come from a man in his 60s who had recovered from COVID-19. CDR3s include the opening cysteine and the closing phenylalanine or tryptophan. Each record gives: D gene, CDR3 length, J gene, clone size, V gene, CDR3 protein, CDR3 DNA. A D gene is named only where the DNA matches it firmly. Clone size is stated in some rows and not others, as once, few, many or a class when expanded.

. | 15 | TRBJ1-4 | . | TRBV9 | CASSDSSGTNEKLFF | TGTGCCAGCAGCGACTCCTCAGGTACTAATGAAAAACTGTTTTTT
TRBD1 | 15 | TRBJ2-4 | . | TRBV4-1 | CASSQGSTGINIQYF | TGCGCCAGCAGCCAGGGCTCGACAGGGATAAACATTCAGTACTTC
TRBD1 | 13 | TRBJ1-4 | . | TRBV18 | CASSPGQNEKLFF | TGTGCCAGCTCCCCGGGACAGAATGAAAAACTGTTTTTT
. | 15 | TRBJ1-5 | . | TRBV6-5 | CASSLDSASNQPQHF | TGTGCCAGCAGTTTGGACAGCGCCAGCAATCAGCCCCAGCATTTT
TRBD1 | 15 | TRBJ2-3 | . | TRBV5-1 | CASRVNRGPTDTQYF | TGCGCCAGCAGGGTTAACAGGGGGCCCACAGATACGCAGTATTTT
. | 14 | TRBJ1-1 | few | TRBV5-1 | CASKPGGDNTEAFF | TGCGCCAGCAAACCCGGAGGGGACAACACTGAAGCTTTCTTT
TRBD1 | 13 | TRBJ1-6 | . | TRBV12-3/TRBV12-4 | CATQTGNNSPLHF | TGTGCCACCCAGACAGGGAATAATTCACCCCTCCACTTT
TRBD1 | 14 | TRBJ2-7 | . | TRBV5-5 | CASSPTGLGYEQYF | TGTGCCAGCAGCCCGACAGGGCTCGGCTACGAGCAGTACTTC
. | 13 | TRBJ1-6 | . | TRBV12-3/TRBV12-4 | CASSLQGNSPLHF | TGTGCCAGCAGTTTACAGGGGAATTCACCCCTCCACTTT
. | 11 | TRBJ2-5 | . | TRBV12-3/TRBV12-4 | CASSKTRTQYF | TGTGCCAGCAGTAAAACACGGACCCAGTACTTC
. | 15 | TRBJ2-7 | once | TRBV11-2 | CASSLGGGGAYEQYF | TGTGCCAGCAGCTTAGGCGGAGGGGGGGCCTACGAGCAGTACTTC